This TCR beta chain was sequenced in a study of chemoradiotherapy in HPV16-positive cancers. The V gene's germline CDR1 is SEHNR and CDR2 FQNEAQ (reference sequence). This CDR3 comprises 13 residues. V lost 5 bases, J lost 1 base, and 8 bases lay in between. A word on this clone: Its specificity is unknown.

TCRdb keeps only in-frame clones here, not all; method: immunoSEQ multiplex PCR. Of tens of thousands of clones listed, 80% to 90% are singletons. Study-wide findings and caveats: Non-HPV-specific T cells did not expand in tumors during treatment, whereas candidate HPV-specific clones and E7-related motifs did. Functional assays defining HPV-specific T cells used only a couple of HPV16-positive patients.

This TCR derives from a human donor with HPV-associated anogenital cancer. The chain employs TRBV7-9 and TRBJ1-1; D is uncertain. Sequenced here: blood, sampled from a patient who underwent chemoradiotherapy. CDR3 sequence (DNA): TGTGCCAGCAGCCTATCAGGGAACACTGAAGCTTTCTTT. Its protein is CASSLSGNTEAFF.